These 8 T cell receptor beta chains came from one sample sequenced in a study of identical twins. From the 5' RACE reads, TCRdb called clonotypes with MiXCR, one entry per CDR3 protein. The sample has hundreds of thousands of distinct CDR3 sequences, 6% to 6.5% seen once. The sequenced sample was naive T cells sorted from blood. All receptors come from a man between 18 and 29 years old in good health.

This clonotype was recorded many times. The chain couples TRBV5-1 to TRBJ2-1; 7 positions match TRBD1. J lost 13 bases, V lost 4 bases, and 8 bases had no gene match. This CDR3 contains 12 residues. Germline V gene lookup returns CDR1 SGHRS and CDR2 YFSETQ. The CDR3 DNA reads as TGCGCCAGCAGCCTTTACACAGGGGCCCAGTTCTTC. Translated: CASSLYTGAQFF.

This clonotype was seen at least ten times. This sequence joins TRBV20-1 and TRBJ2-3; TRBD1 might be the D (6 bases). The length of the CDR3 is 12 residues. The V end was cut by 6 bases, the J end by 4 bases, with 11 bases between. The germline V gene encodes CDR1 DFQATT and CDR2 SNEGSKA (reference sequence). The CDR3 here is CSATWTADTQYF. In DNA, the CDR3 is TGCAGTGCAACATGGACAGCAGATACGCAGTATTTT.

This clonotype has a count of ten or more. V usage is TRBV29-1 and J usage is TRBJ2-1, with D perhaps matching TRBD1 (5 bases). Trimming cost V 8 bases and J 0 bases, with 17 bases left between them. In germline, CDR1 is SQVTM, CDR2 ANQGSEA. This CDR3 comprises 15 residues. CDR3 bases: TGCAGCCTCTCTTATGGGGCCAGCTCCTACAATGAGCAGTTCTTC. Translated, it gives CSLSYGASSYNEQFF.

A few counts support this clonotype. The CDR3 region is CASSFWRENRDTGELFF. CDR3 DNA: TGTGCCAGCAGTTTCTGGCGGGAGAACCGCGACACCGGGGAGCTGTTTTTT. The chain combines TRBV28 with TRBJ2-2, with TRBD2 matching over 7 bases. CDR3 length equals 17 residues. Looked up from germline, CDR1 is MDHEN and CDR2 is SYDVKM. V lost 3 bases to trimming and J lost 3 bases; unmatched junction nucleotides: 10.

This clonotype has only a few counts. CDR3 in amino acids: CASSQVVGQVTGELFF. The CDR3 DNA sequence: TGCGCCAGCAGCCAAGTAGTAGGACAGGTCACCGGGGAGCTGTTTTTT. The chain uses TRBV4-1 and TRBJ2-2; 7 nucleotides line up with TRBD1. Germline V gene lookup returns CDR1 MGHRA and CDR2 YSYEKL. This CDR3 is 16 amino acids long. J gave up 4 bases and V 1 base, and 6 bases lay outside the gene matches.

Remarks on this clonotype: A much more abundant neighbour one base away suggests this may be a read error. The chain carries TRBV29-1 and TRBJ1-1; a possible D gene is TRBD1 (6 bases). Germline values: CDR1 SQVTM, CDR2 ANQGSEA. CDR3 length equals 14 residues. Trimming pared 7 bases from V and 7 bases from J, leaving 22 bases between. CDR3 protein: CSGLGGGSDIEAFF. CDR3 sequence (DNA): TGCAGCGGTCTAGGAGGGGGATCGGACATTGAAGCTTTCTTT. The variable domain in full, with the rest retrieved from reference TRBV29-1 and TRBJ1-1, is SAVISQKPSRDICQRGTSLTIQCQVDSQVTMMFWYRQQPGQSLTLIATANQGSEATYESGFVIDKFPISRPNLTFSTLTVSNMSPEDSSIYLCSGLGGGSDIEAFFGQGTRLTVV.

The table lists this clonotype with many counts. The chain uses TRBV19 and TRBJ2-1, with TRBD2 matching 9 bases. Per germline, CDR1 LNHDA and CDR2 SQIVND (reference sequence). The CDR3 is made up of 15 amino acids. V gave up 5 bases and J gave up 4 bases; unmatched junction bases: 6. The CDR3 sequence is CASSLLREGYNEQFF. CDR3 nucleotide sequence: TGTGCCAGTAGTCTTTTGCGGGAGGGGTACAATGAGCAGTTCTTC.

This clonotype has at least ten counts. Written as DNA, the CDR3 is TGCAGTGCGCGACAGGGGCTAAGGGCAGATACGCAGTATTTT. Translating gives CSARQGLRADTQYF. The chain employs TRBV20-1 and TRBJ2-3; the match to TRBD1 covers 8 bases. CDR3 length: 14 residues. V shed 6 bases, J shed 4 bases, and the junction held 9 bases outside the gene matches. Per the germline V gene, CDR1 is DFQATT and CDR2 is SNEGSKA (reference sequence).